This T cell receptor (beta chain) originates from a study of blood T cell repertoires in COVID-19. In the study overall: Sites across the United States, Italy and Spain contributed samples from acute and convalescent COVID-19. PBMCs, B-cell-depleted T cells, or T cells were the source of the cDNA or gDNA that made up the material.

This CDR3 is 12 amino acids long. Germline V gene sequence: CDR1 SGHRS, CDR2 YFSETQ. V was clipped by 2 bases and J by 8 bases; unmatched bases: 0. As handled by the study authors: Amplification of reference gene primers was used by the study to estimate nucleated cell counts. Assay: immunoSEQ multiplex PCR; the TCRdb copy retains only in-frame clones and omits some. V, J and clone size are those of that table, while D and trimming were read from the DNA. The data hold about 180,000 clones, with 80% observed a single time. In this sample, this clone turned up a few times. The sequenced sample consisted of peripheral blood. This sequence joins TRBV5-1 and TRBJ1-4, with TRBD1 identical over 7 bases. This TCR came from a man between 65 and 85 years old with active or convalescent COVID-19. The CDR3 sequence is CASSLQGEKLFF. Written as DNA, the CDR3 is TGCGCCAGCAGCTTACAGGGGGAAAAACTGTTTTTT.